A single sample is the source of the 10 T cell receptor beta chains below, sequenced in a study of shared clonotypes between healthy human individuals. The table came from immunoSEQ multiplex PCR; TCRdb's copy has only in-frame clones and leaves some out. Of about 1.5 million clones listed, more than 95% are singletons. Specimen: naive CD4+ T cells sorted from blood. Documented subset: CD45RA+ positively selected. The receptors derive from a man aged 25-45 years in good health.

This rearrangement joins TRBV2 to TRBJ2-1; unclear D gene. The germline CDR1 and CDR2 sequences are SNHLY and FYNNEI. Trimming took 7 bases from V and 6 from J, leaving 7 bases between them. The CDR3 runs 11 residues. CDR3 protein: CASKSSNEQFF. CDR3 sequence (DNA): TGTGCCAGCAAAAGCTCCAATGAGCAGTTCTTC. The complete variable domain, with remaining parts taken from reference TRBV2 and TRBJ2-1, reads EPEVTQTPSHQVTQMGQEVILRCVPISNHLYFYWYRQILGQKVEFLVSFYNNEISEKSEIFDDQFSVERPDGSNFTLKIRSTKLEDSAMYFCASKSSNEQFFGPGTRLTVL.

V usage is TRBV20-1 and J usage is TRBJ2-5; D remains ambiguous. The V end lost 8 bases, the J end lost 3 bases, and 10 bases lay between the germline ends. CDR3 length: 11 residues. Germline CDR1 DFQATT, CDR2 SNEGSKA (reference sequence). The CDR3, as DNA: TGCAGTCCGGAAAGGGAAGAGACCCAGTACTTC. Its translation is CSPEREETQYF.

This chain joins TRBV28 and TRBJ2-2; perhaps TRBD1 as D (6 bases). The CDR3 extends over 15 amino acids. V was trimmed by 3 bases and J by 7 bases, leaving 15 bases between them. In germline, CDR1 is MDHEN, CDR2 SYDVKM. The CDR3 nucleotides are TGTGCCAGCAGTTTCCACAGGGTCATCAGCGGGGAGCTGTTTTTT. Encoded protein: CASSFHRVISGELFF.

The chain joins TRBV5-4 to TRBJ2-2; D is possibly TRBD2 (6 bases). CDR3 length equals 15 residues. Germline V gene data show CDR1 as SGHNT and CDR2 as YYREEE (reference sequence). Between the trimmed V and J ends, which lost 0 bases and 4 bases, there was a span of 10 bases. As DNA, the CDR3 is TGTGCCAGCAGCTTGGGTAGTAGCGGCACCGGGGAGCTGTTTTTT. Translating gives CASSLGSSGTGELFF.

Regarding this clone: Other nucleotide sequences in the sample specify the same CDR3. The rearrangement uses TRBV28 and TRBJ1-2; a possible D gene is TRBD1 (5 bases). The germline CDR1 and CDR2 sequences are MDHEN and SYDVKM. V dropped 2 bases and J dropped 4 bases, with 8 bases sitting between them. The CDR3 length is 13 residues. CDR3: CASSLAGSYGYTF. DNA of the CDR3: TGTGCCAGCAGTTTAGCAGGGTCCTATGGCTACACCTTC.

This clone occurred once. The sample carries other DNA sequences with the same CDR3. The chain uses TRBV5-1 and TRBJ2-3; 13 bases are a match to TRBD2. The CDR3 has 15 amino acids. CDR1 and CDR2 (germline): SGHRS, YFSETQ. V shed 0 bases and J 5 bases; nucleotides not matched to a gene: 0. CDR3 sequence: CASSLGTSGRDTQYF. CDR3 in DNA: TGCGCCAGCAGCTTGGGGACTAGCGGGAGAGATACGCAGTATTTT.

This clone was observed once. The chain is built from TRBV10-3 and TRBJ2-1, with 12 bases identical to TRBD2. V shed 8 bases and J 6 bases; nucleotides not matched to a gene: 8. The CDR3 runs 15 residues. Germline values: CDR1 ENHRY, CDR2 SYGVKD. CDR3 in amino acids: CAIATGLAGTNEQFF. The CDR3, as DNA: TGTGCCATCGCCACGGGACTAGCGGGTACCAATGAGCAGTTCTTC.

Written as DNA, the CDR3 is TGTGCCAGCAGCCTCCTTGCGGGCCCCCGGGAGACCCAGTACTTC. Amino acid sequence: CASSLLAGPRETQYF. The V call is TRBV5-5, the J call TRBJ2-5; possibly TRBD2 for D (5 bases). Trimming pared 4 bases from V and 5 bases from J, leaving 18 bases between. The CDR3 has 15 amino acids. Germline loops: CDR1 SGHKS, CDR2 YYEKEE (reference sequence).

V is TRBV5-4 and J is TRBJ2-1; TRBD2 agrees at 8 bases. The trim removed 3 bases at V and 9 bases at J, leaving 11 bases unmatched. The CDR3 is 15 amino acids. Germline CDR1 reads SGHNT; CDR2 reads YYREEE (reference sequence). This CDR3 reads CASSSGLVKGGEQFF. The DNA for the CDR3 is TGTGCCAGCAGCTCGGGACTAGTGAAAGGGGGTGAGCAGTTCTTC.

The chain couples TRBV28 to TRBJ2-3; TRBD2 matches at 9 bases. The CDR3 loop spans 16 amino acids. The germline V gene has CDR1 MDHEN and CDR2 SYDVKM. With 6 bases clipped from V and 5 bases from J, the junction kept 12 bases outside the gene matches. Here the CDR3 DNA reads TGTGCCAGCAGCATTAGTTTAGCGGGAGCTCAAGATACGCAGTATTTT. This codes for CASSISLAGAQDTQYF.